This T cell receptor (beta chain) was sequenced for a study of early stage breast cancer tumors. CDR3 length equals 11 residues. The germline V gene encodes CDR1 LNHDA and CDR2 SQIVND (reference sequence). The V end was cut by 6 bases, the J end by 6 bases, with 8 bases between. TCRdb's table, derived via immunoSEQ multiplex PCR, lists solely in-frame clones and lacks some. In the table there are some 10,000 clones, 60% to 85% of which are singletons. The receptor was isolated from a person aged 35-50 years with breast cancer. The V call is TRBV19, the J call TRBJ1-2; D possibly corresponds to TRBD1 (5 bases). Sequenced input: normal breast tissue next to the tumor. This CDR3 reads CASRRGDGYTF. CDR3 DNA: TGTGCCAGTAGAAGGGGCGATGGCTACACCTTC. The full variable domain, rest sourced from reference TRBV19 and TRBJ1-2, is DGGITQSPKYLFRKEGQNVTLSCEQNLNHDAMYWYRQDPGQGLRLIYYSQIVNDFQKGDIAEGYSVSREKKESFPLTVTSAQKNPTAFYLCASRRGDGYTFGSGTRLTVV.